A selection of T cell receptor beta chains follows, all from one sample in a study of blood T cell repertoires in COVID-19. The table came from immunoSEQ multiplex PCR; TCRdb's copy has only in-frame clones and leaves some out. The sample lists 200,000 to 300,000 clones; roughly four fifths were seen once. The specimen sequenced was peripheral blood. Receptors originate from a woman aged 60-70 years with active or convalescent COVID-19. Each CDR3 is given with its conserved first and last residue. The order of the fields is J gene, V gene, D gene, clone size, CDR3 DNA, CDR3 protein. A D gene is named only where the DNA matches it firmly. The size entry is marked missing in some rows and otherwise reads once, few, many or a size class.

j_gene: TRBJ2-3; v_gene: TRBV30; d_gene: -; abundance: -; CDR3nt: TGTGCCTGGAGTACGGCGGGGGCCTCGGACATCCCAGATACGCAGTATTTT; CDR3aa: CAWSTAGASDIPDTQYF
j_gene: TRBJ1-1; v_gene: TRBV5-4; d_gene: -; abundance: -; CDR3nt: TGTGCCAGCAGCTCCCTCCAGGGCGTACACACTGAAGCTTTCTTT; CDR3aa: CASSSLQGVHTEAFF
j_gene: TRBJ1-1; v_gene: TRBV6-5; d_gene: -; abundance: -; CDR3nt: TGTGCCAGCCAGGGAACTGCAGCGGCTTTCTTT; CDR3aa: CASQGTAAAFF
j_gene: TRBJ1-6; v_gene: TRBV7-9; d_gene: -; abundance: few; CDR3nt: TGTGCCAGCAGTCCCACGGGGGGAAGGTCACCCCTCCACTTT; CDR3aa: CASSPTGGRSPLHF
j_gene: TRBJ1-1; v_gene: TRBV5-1; d_gene: TRBD1; abundance: few; CDR3nt: TGCGCCAGCAGCCCCAGGACAGGGATCACTGAAGCTTTCTTT; CDR3aa: CASSPRTGITEAFF
j_gene: TRBJ2-3; v_gene: TRBV28; d_gene: -; abundance: -; CDR3nt: TGTGCCAGCAGACCGGGACAACACACAGATACGCAGTATTTT; CDR3aa: CASRPGQHTDTQYF
j_gene: TRBJ2-5; v_gene: TRBV10-2; d_gene: -; abundance: once; CDR3nt: TGCGCCAGCAACTTAGCGTTGGGAAGGGAGACCCAGTACTTC; CDR3aa: CASNLALGRETQYF
j_gene: TRBJ2-5; v_gene: TRBV7-2; d_gene: TRBD2; abundance: -; CDR3nt: TGTGCCAGCAGCTTAACCGGGGGGGCGGAGACCCAGTACTTC; CDR3aa: CASSLTGGAETQYF
j_gene: TRBJ1-2; v_gene: TRBV4-1; d_gene: TRBD1; abundance: -; CDR3nt: TGCGCCAGCAGCCAAGTTAGGGGACAGGGAAGGGGTGGCTACACCTTC; CDR3aa: CASSQVRGQGRGGYTF
j_gene: TRBJ2-7; v_gene: TRBV7-2; d_gene: TRBD2; abundance: -; CDR3nt: TGTGCCAGCAGCCAAACTAGCGGGGTATCCTACGAGCAGTACTTC; CDR3aa: CASSQTSGVSYEQYF
j_gene: TRBJ1-2; v_gene: TRBV5-1; d_gene: -; abundance: few; CDR3nt: TGCGCCAGCAGCTTGGTGTCAGGGGAAAATGGCTACACCTTC; CDR3aa: CASSLVSGENGYTF
j_gene: TRBJ1-3; v_gene: TRBV11-2; d_gene: -; abundance: few; CDR3nt: TGTGCCAGCAGCCCCTCAGGGGCGACCGGAAACACCATATATTTT; CDR3aa: CASSPSGATGNTIYF
j_gene: TRBJ1-5; v_gene: TRBV9; d_gene: TRBD1; abundance: -; CDR3nt: TGTGCCAGCAGCGTAGCTAGGTTAGACAGGGCCGTAAAACGGGGGATAAATCAGCCCCAGCATTTT; CDR3aa: CASSVARLDRAVKRGINQPQHF
j_gene: TRBJ1-6; v_gene: TRBV7-9; d_gene: TRBD1; abundance: -; CDR3nt: TGTGCCAGCAGCTTAGGGGACAGGGGTCGCATCCCACCCCTCCACTTT; CDR3aa: CASSLGDRGRIPPLHF
j_gene: TRBJ1-3; v_gene: TRBV6-5; d_gene: -; abundance: -; CDR3nt: TGTGGTTCTAGGGGAAACACCATATATTTT; CDR3aa: CGSRGNTIYF
j_gene: TRBJ1-6; v_gene: TRBV30; d_gene: -; abundance: -; CDR3nt: TGTGCCTGGAGGGAAGACAGGACTAATTCACCCCTCCACTTT; CDR3aa: CAWREDRTNSPLHF
j_gene: TRBJ1-4; v_gene: TRBV7-9; d_gene: -; abundance: -; CDR3nt: TGTGCCAGCAGCTTAGCCCGGGGGGGCGAAAAACTGTTTTTT; CDR3aa: CASSLARGGEKLFF
j_gene: TRBJ1-3; v_gene: TRBV19; d_gene: -; abundance: -; CDR3nt: TGTGCCAGTAGTACTTCCCAGGGGATCTCTGGAAACACCATATATTTT; CDR3aa: CASSTSQGISGNTIYF
j_gene: TRBJ1-6; v_gene: TRBV30; d_gene: -; abundance: -; CDR3nt: TGTGCCTGGCAGAGCCTCGGGGTCAATTCACCCCTCCACTTT; CDR3aa: CAWQSLGVNSPLHF
j_gene: TRBJ1-1; v_gene: TRBV18; d_gene: TRBD1; abundance: -; CDR3nt: TGTGCCAGCTCACCGGGACAGGACTCTGAAGCTTTCTTT; CDR3aa: CASSPGQDSEAFF
j_gene: TRBJ1-4; v_gene: TRBV6-1; d_gene: -; abundance: -; CDR3nt: TGTGCCAGCAGTGAGGGGGGGGTCGAAGAAAAACTGTTTTTT; CDR3aa: CASSEGGVEEKLFF
j_gene: TRBJ1-3; v_gene: TRBV5-1; d_gene: -; abundance: -; CDR3nt: TGCGCCAGCAGCTTGGGCTCAGGGGTCGGAAACACCATATATTTT; CDR3aa: CASSLGSGVGNTIYF
j_gene: TRBJ2-7; v_gene: TRBV4-1; d_gene: TRBD1; abundance: -; CDR3nt: TGCGCCAGCAGCCGAGGATCCGGGACAGGGGGCGAGGAGCAGTACTTC; CDR3aa: CASSRGSGTGGEEQYF
j_gene: TRBJ1-1; v_gene: TRBV3-1/TRBV3-2; d_gene: -; abundance: once; CDR3nt: TGTGCCAGCAGCCAAGTGGGAGGCACTGAAGCTTTCTTT; CDR3aa: CASSQVGGTEAFF
j_gene: TRBJ2-3; v_gene: TRBV6-6; d_gene: TRBD2; abundance: -; CDR3nt: TGTGCCAGCAGTTACGATGCAGCGGGGCAAGATACGCAGTATTTT; CDR3aa: CASSYDAAGQDTQYF
j_gene: TRBJ2-3; v_gene: TRBV5-4; d_gene: TRBD1; abundance: -; CDR3nt: TGTGCCAGCAGCGACCGGGACAGGGTCCCAGATACGCAGTATTTT; CDR3aa: CASSDRDRVPDTQYF
j_gene: TRBJ2-2; v_gene: TRBV19; d_gene: TRBD2; abundance: -; CDR3nt: TGTGCCAGTAGTAGACTAGCGGGGACTACCGGGGAGCTGTTTTTT; CDR3aa: CASSRLAGTTGELFF
j_gene: TRBJ2-5; v_gene: TRBV19; d_gene: TRBD2; abundance: -; CDR3nt: TGTGCCAGTAGTATAGCCCAACTAGCGGGGGAGACCCAGTACTTC; CDR3aa: CASSIAQLAGETQYF
j_gene: TRBJ2-1; v_gene: TRBV4-1; d_gene: -; abundance: -; CDR3nt: TGCGCCAGCAGCTCAAACGGTCCCGGAGCCTCCTACAATGAGCAGTTCTTC; CDR3aa: CASSSNGPGASYNEQFF
j_gene: TRBJ1-1; v_gene: TRBV19; d_gene: TRBD1; abundance: -; CDR3nt: TGTGCCAGTACCTCCTGGGGACAGCTCCTCGGGGCTTTCTTT; CDR3aa: CASTSWGQLLGAFF
j_gene: TRBJ2-5; v_gene: TRBV6-5; d_gene: TRBD1; abundance: -; CDR3nt: TGTGCCAGCAGTTACTCGGGACAGGGGGTGGAGACCCAGTACTTC; CDR3aa: CASSYSGQGVETQYF
j_gene: TRBJ2-3; v_gene: TRBV7-2; d_gene: -; abundance: once; CDR3nt: TGTGCCAGCAGCGTGGTCTACCTAAGCACAGATACGCAGTATTTT; CDR3aa: CASSVVYLSTDTQYF
j_gene: TRBJ1-3; v_gene: TRBV4-1; d_gene: -; abundance: -; CDR3nt: TGCGCCAGCAGCCAAGTATTGAGCTCTGGAAACACCATATATTTT; CDR3aa: CASSQVLSSGNTIYF
j_gene: TRBJ2-5; v_gene: TRBV6-5; d_gene: TRBD2; abundance: -; CDR3nt: TGTGCCAGCAGTTACTCCTGGACTAGCGCAGAGACCCAGTACTTC; CDR3aa: CASSYSWTSAETQYF
j_gene: TRBJ1-4; v_gene: TRBV19; d_gene: -; abundance: -; CDR3nt: TGTGCCAGTAGTGCTAGGGGAGGGGATGAAAAACTGTTTTTT; CDR3aa: CASSARGGDEKLFF
j_gene: TRBJ2-5; v_gene: TRBV6-1; d_gene: -; abundance: -; CDR3nt: TGTGCCAGCAGTGAAGTTGGGGGGTTCCAAGAGACCCAGTACTTC; CDR3aa: CASSEVGGFQETQYF
j_gene: TRBJ1-2; v_gene: TRBV14; d_gene: TRBD1; abundance: -; CDR3nt: TGTGCCAGCAGCCAGGGACAGCATTATGGCTACACCTTC; CDR3aa: CASSQGQHYGYTF
j_gene: TRBJ2-7; v_gene: TRBV21-1; d_gene: -; abundance: -; CDR3nt: TGTGCCAGCAGGGACTGGAATCTTCACGGGCAGTACTTC; CDR3aa: CASRDWNLHGQYF
j_gene: TRBJ2-3; v_gene: TRBV29-1; d_gene: TRBD1; abundance: -; CDR3nt: TGCAGCGTTGCCAGGGGGAAGGGAGATACGCAGTATTTT; CDR3aa: CSVARGKGDTQYF
j_gene: TRBJ2-2; v_gene: TRBV3-1/TRBV3-2; d_gene: -; abundance: -; CDR3nt: TGTGCCAGCAGTCGCCCGGGACATCCAATTCCTGTGGACACCGGGGAGCTGTTTTTT; CDR3aa: CASSRPGHPIPVDTGELFF
j_gene: TRBJ2-6; v_gene: TRBV2; d_gene: -; abundance: -; CDR3nt: TGTGCCAGCAGCCCGGGACACGGGGCCAACGTCCTGACTTTC; CDR3aa: CASSPGHGANVLTF
j_gene: TRBJ1-5; v_gene: TRBV30; d_gene: TRBD1; abundance: -; CDR3nt: TGTGCCTGGGCGCAGGGGGCTTCGGGCCAGCCCCAGCATTTT; CDR3aa: CAWAQGASGQPQHF
j_gene: TRBJ1-2; v_gene: TRBV29-1; d_gene: -; abundance: few; CDR3nt: TGCAGCGTTGTAAGCGACGGCTACACCTTC; CDR3aa: CSVVSDGYTF
j_gene: TRBJ1-2; v_gene: TRBV4-3; d_gene: -; abundance: -; CDR3nt: TGCGCCAGCAGCCAAGATGTCGGAGCTAACTATGGCTACACCTTC; CDR3aa: CASSQDVGANYGYTF
j_gene: TRBJ2-7; v_gene: TRBV27; d_gene: TRBD1; abundance: few; CDR3nt: TGTGCCAGCAGTTTATCGGTAAGGGGGCGATACGAGCAGTACTTC; CDR3aa: CASSLSVRGRYEQYF
j_gene: TRBJ2-1; v_gene: TRBV19; d_gene: TRBD2; abundance: -; CDR3nt: TGTGCCAGTAGTTCGACCGGGGGGGCTTTCTACAATGAGCAGTTCTTC; CDR3aa: CASSSTGGAFYNEQFF
j_gene: TRBJ1-1; v_gene: TRBV29-1; d_gene: -; abundance: -; CDR3nt: TGCAGCGTTGCCGTATTGTCGGACACTGAAGCTTTCTTT; CDR3aa: CSVAVLSDTEAFF
j_gene: TRBJ1-6; v_gene: TRBV7-9; d_gene: -; abundance: few; CDR3nt: TGTGCCAGCAGCTTAGCCCAAGCGAATTCACCCCTCCACTTT; CDR3aa: CASSLAQANSPLHF
j_gene: TRBJ2-7; v_gene: TRBV29-1; d_gene: TRBD2; abundance: -; CDR3nt: TGCAGCGTTGAAGGCTATTCCAGGCGGGGGGAAAGGGGAGCCTACGAGCAGTACTTC; CDR3aa: CSVEGYSRRGERGAYEQYF
j_gene: TRBJ1-2; v_gene: TRBV11-1; d_gene: -; abundance: -; CDR3nt: TGTGCCAGCAGCCCCCAGGGTGACTATGGCTACACCTTC; CDR3aa: CASSPQGDYGYTF
j_gene: TRBJ1-2; v_gene: TRBV4-1; d_gene: -; abundance: -; CDR3nt: TGCGCCAGCAGCCAAGATCGAGACGGGTATGGCTACACCTTC; CDR3aa: CASSQDRDGYGYTF
j_gene: TRBJ2-3; v_gene: TRBV25-1; d_gene: -; abundance: -; CDR3nt: TGTGCCAGCAGTGAATATGGGGGCTTGTATACGCAGTATTTT; CDR3aa: CASSEYGGLYTQYF
j_gene: TRBJ1-1; v_gene: TRBV27; d_gene: TRBD1; abundance: -; CDR3nt: TGTGCCAGCAGTTTTTACAGGGGGGGGGTGAACACTGAAGCTTTCTTT; CDR3aa: CASSFYRGGVNTEAFF
j_gene: TRBJ1-4; v_gene: TRBV15; d_gene: -; abundance: -; CDR3nt: TGTGCCACCATTCCGAATTGGACAGCGAAGGAAAAACTGTTTTTT; CDR3aa: CATIPNWTAKEKLFF
j_gene: TRBJ2-7; v_gene: TRBV9; d_gene: -; abundance: -; CDR3nt: TGTGCCAGCAGCGTAGCGAACAGCGGCTCCTACGAGCAGTACTTC; CDR3aa: CASSVANSGSYEQYF
j_gene: TRBJ1-1; v_gene: TRBV19; d_gene: TRBD1; abundance: -; CDR3nt: TGTGCCAGTAGAAGGGGACAGGGGAACACTGAAGCTTTCTTT; CDR3aa: CASRRGQGNTEAFF
j_gene: TRBJ1-1; v_gene: TRBV7-9; d_gene: -; abundance: -; CDR3nt: TGTGCCAGCAGCTTAGGACAGTTGAACACTGAAGCTTTCTTT; CDR3aa: CASSLGQLNTEAFF
j_gene: TRBJ2-7; v_gene: TRBV30; d_gene: TRBD2; abundance: few; CDR3nt: TGTGCCTGGAGTCCACTAGCGGGGGTCTCCTACGAGCAGTACTTC; CDR3aa: CAWSPLAGVSYEQYF
j_gene: TRBJ2-3; v_gene: TRBV20-1; d_gene: TRBD2; abundance: -; CDR3nt: TGCAGTGCTAGTGAGGGACTAGGGCCTCGCACAGATACGCAGTATTTT; CDR3aa: CSASEGLGPRTDTQYF